The 21 T cell receptor beta chains presented below share a single source sample, sequenced in a study of blood T cells in healthy people across ages. PCR was performed a second time for 7 to 11 cycles using a sample-barcoded 5' primer and a J-beta primer mix. TCRdb re-called the 5' RACE reads through MiXCR, storing one row per CDR3 protein. The sample shows about 720,000 distinct CDR3 sequences, about 20% of them seen only once. The source material was blood. Receptors originate from an older man in good health.

The chain links TRBV2 to TRBJ2-2; possible D gene TRBD1, 6 bases. The germline V gene has CDR1 SNHLY and CDR2 FYNNEI. There are 15 residues in the CDR3. Trimming shortened V by 7 bases and J by 0 bases, and 12 bases separated the two germline ends. CDR3 in DNA: TGTGCCAGCACCGGACAGAGCGCGAACACCGGGGAGCTGTTTTTT. Protein sequence: CASTGQSANTGELFF.

J is TRBJ2-5 and V is TRBV9; 7 bases align to TRBD2. The CDR3 is 16 residues long. The trim removed 0 bases at V and 2 bases at J, leaving 7 bases unmatched. Germline V gene sequence: CDR1 SGDLS, CDR2 YYNGEE. CDR3 loop: CASSVGGGRLQETQYF. The CDR3 DNA sequence: TGTGCCAGCAGCGTAGGAGGCGGGAGATTACAAGAGACCCAGTACTTC.

This clonotype has only a few counts. The V call is TRBV11-2, the J call TRBJ2-5; D remains ambiguous. CDR1 is SGHAT, CDR2 FQNNGV, per germline. V was clipped by 2 bases and J by 10 bases, with 17 bases between them. CDR3 length equals 14 residues. The CDR3 protein is CASSLRPRVRDQYF. DNA for the CDR3: TGTGCCAGCAGCTTAAGGCCACGAGTTAGGGACCAGTACTTC. Using reference TRBV11-2 and TRBJ2-5 for the parts outside the CDR3, the full variable domain is EAGVAQSPRYKIIEKRQSVAFWCNPISGHATLYWYQQILGQGPKLLIQFQNNGVVDDSQLPKDRFSAERLKGVDSTLKIQPAKLEDSAVYLCASSLRPRVRDQYFGPGTRLLVL.

This clonotype appeared a few times. The V call is TRBV19, the J call TRBJ1-2; D not certain. Germline CDR1 reads LNHDA; CDR2 reads SQIVND (reference sequence). V was pared by 4 bases and J by 2 bases, with 11 bases between. The CDR3 is 14 amino acids. The CDR3 DNA reads as TGTGCCAGTAGTAAGTTAGCAGTGAACTATGGCTACACCTTC. This encodes CASSKLAVNYGYTF.

V usage is TRBV28 and J usage is TRBJ1-2; 8 bases are shared with TRBD1. Germline values: CDR1 MDHEN, CDR2 SYDVKM. There are 13 residues in the CDR3. Trimming cost V 4 bases and J 8 bases; bases outside gene matches: 6. The DNA of the CDR3 is TGTGCCAGCAGTTCTCAGACAGGGGAGGGCTACACCTTC. It yields the protein CASSSQTGEGYTF.

The chain links TRBV3-1 to TRBJ2-7; D ambiguous. The V gene's germline CDR1 is LGHDT and CDR2 YNNKEL (reference sequence). V was cut by 5 bases and J by 4 bases, with 15 bases left in between. CDR3 length: 14 amino acids. The CDR3 DNA reads TGTGCCAGCAGCATCCGGGCCAAGGAATACGAGCAGTACTTC. It yields the protein CASSIRAKEYEQYF.

This rearrangement joins TRBV12-3 or TRBV12-4 to TRBJ2-7, with D tentatively TRBD1 or TRBD2 (5 bases each). CDR3 length equals 14 residues. V was pared by 2 bases and J by 5 bases, with 13 bases between. The CDR3 DNA sequence: TGTGCCAGCAGTTTAATGGGGGTACCTCACGAGCAGTACTTC. This sequence encodes CASSLMGVPHEQYF.

The chain couples TRBV20-1 to TRBJ1-3; D uncertain. Per germline, CDR1 DFQATT and CDR2 SNEGSKA (reference sequence). This CDR3 is built from 13 residues. The V end lost 1 base, the J end lost 2 bases, and 6 bases lay between the germline ends. The CDR3 DNA reads as TGCAGTGCTAGAGTTGGGACTGGAAACACCATATATTTT. This codes for CSARVGTGNTIYF.

This chain connects TRBV20-1 to TRBJ2-3; D uncertain. Per germline, CDR1 DFQATT and CDR2 SNEGSKA (reference sequence). The CDR3 runs to 11 residues. The V and J ends lost 6 bases and 9 bases respectively, with 13 bases between them. In DNA form, the CDR3 reads TGCAGTGCCGAACACAGCGAAACGCAGTATTTT. Protein: CSAEHSETQYF.

This chain connects TRBV20-1 to TRBJ2-1; TRBD1 matches at 10 bases. The DNA end favors TRBJ2-7, so the J call may be wrong. The CDR3 sequence is 13 residues long. Germline CDR1 and CDR2: DFQATT and SNEGSKA (reference sequence). CDR3 nucleotides: TGCAGTGCTAGGGGGACAGGGGTTGACGAGCAGTACGTC. Protein product: CSARGTGVDEQYV.

The table lists this clonotype with a few counts. The gene calls are TRBV29-1 and TRBJ1-4; 7 nucleotides line up with TRBD1. The CDR3 runs to 13 residues. Looked up from germline, CDR1 is SQVTM and CDR2 is ANQGSEA. After removal of 6 bases from V and 4 bases from J, the junction contained 5 bases not matched to a gene. CDR3 coding DNA: TGCAGCGTGCCGGGACAGAATAATGAAAAACTGTTTTTT. It translates to CSVPGQNNEKLFF.

The V gene is TRBV7-2, the J gene TRBJ2-1; no clear D. The CDR3 totals 14 residues. Germline-derived CDR1 and CDR2 are SGHTA and FQGNSA. The V and J ends lost 0 bases and 5 bases respectively, with 8 bases between them. CDR3 DNA: TGTGCCAGCAGCTTAGCAGTTGGAAACAATGAGCAGTTCTTC. Residues: CASSLAVGNNEQFF.

This chain connects TRBV20-1 to TRBJ2-5, with 8 positions matching TRBD1. Germline CDR1 reads DFQATT; CDR2 reads SNEGSKA (reference sequence). Trimming cost V 4 bases and J 11 bases; bases outside gene matches: 18. The CDR3 has 15 residues. CDR3 amino acids: CSATTIRTGREEQYF. For the CDR3, the DNA is TGCAGTGCTACGACAATTCGGACAGGGCGAGAGGAGCAGTACTTC.

This chain connects TRBV6-5 to TRBJ2-1; possibly TRBD1 for D (5 bases). Trimming removed 5 bases at V and 0 bases at J, with 11 bases between. Germline assignment: CDR1 MNHEY and CDR2 SVGAGI. The CDR3 has 15 residues. DNA of the CDR3: TGTGCCAGCAGTCGTACAGGTTACTCCTACAATGAGCAGTTCTTC. It yields the protein CASSRTGYSYNEQFF.

The CDR3 region has the DNA TGTGCCAGCAGCTTCAGAATGCTTAATTCACCCCTCCACTTT. Translated: CASSFRMLNSPLHF. This sequence joins TRBV6-2 or TRBV6-3 and TRBJ1-6; D remains ambiguous. This CDR3 is 14 amino acids long. Per germline, CDR1 MNHEY and CDR2 SVGEGT. V dropped 6 bases and J dropped 6 bases, with 12 bases sitting between them.

This clonotype came up a few times. The chain recombines TRBV5-6 with TRBJ2-7; D gene unclear. The CDR3 loop spans 14 amino acids. The V end lost 1 base, the J end lost 2 bases, and 10 bases lay between the germline ends. Germline CDR1 is SGHDT and CDR2 is YYEEEE. The CDR3 coding sequence is TGTGCCAGCAGCTTGTTCGGCAAAACCTACGAGCAGTACTTC. This translates into CASSLFGKTYEQYF.

This clonotype has a handful of counts. V and J are TRBV9 and TRBJ1-2; D is possibly TRBD1 (6 bases). Germline CDR1 SGDLS, CDR2 YYNGEE. The CDR3 totals 16 residues. V was pared by 0 bases and J by 5 bases, with 17 bases between. CDR3 nucleotides: TGTGCCAGCAGCGTAGAGGTGGGGGCCCAGCCATATGGCTACACCTTC. It is translated as CASSVEVGAQPYGYTF.

This clonotype was picked up many times. The CDR3: CASSLRLAGGAEQFF. The CDR3 bases are TGTGCCAGCAGCTTAAGGCTAGCGGGAGGCGCTGAGCAGTTCTTC. The chain uses TRBV7-2 and TRBJ2-1; 11 bases fit TRBD2. This CDR3 is built from 15 residues. The ends lost 2 bases at V and 9 bases at J; junction bases unmatched: 6. Germline V gene lookup returns CDR1 SGHTA and CDR2 FQGNSA.

This clonotype has just a few counts. This chain joins TRBV20-1 and TRBJ2-7, with 7 positions matching TRBD1. This CDR3 comprises 14 residues. Unmatched junction bases numbered 3, after V lost 1 base and J lost 0 bases. Germline assignment: CDR1 DFQATT and CDR2 SNEGSKA (reference sequence). CDR3 protein: CSARARTGSYEQYF. The CDR3 coding sequence is TGCAGTGCTAGAGCCAGGACAGGCTCCTACGAGCAGTACTTC.

The rearrangement links TRBV12-3 or TRBV12-4 to TRBJ2-5; D is uncertain. The DNA end favors TRBJ2-1, so the J call may be wrong. The CDR3 runs 13 residues. In DNA, the CDR3 is TGTGCCAGCAGTTTCTCCAGCACTGTTGAGCAGTTCTTC. As protein: CASSFSSTVEQFF.

This clonotype was seen only a few times. CDR3 sequence: CASSRSDGVETQYF. The CDR3 coding sequence is TGTGCCAGTAGTCGGTCGGATGGGGTTGAGACCCAGTACTTC. This chain links TRBV19 with TRBJ2-5; no clear D gene. The V and J ends lost 5 bases and 5 bases respectively, with 15 bases between them. CDR3 length equals 14 residues. From germline, CDR1 is LNHDA and CDR2 SQIVND (reference sequence). The variable domain in full, with the rest retrieved from reference TRBV19 and TRBJ2-5, is DGGITQSPKYLFRKEGQNVTLSCEQNLNHDAMYWYRQDPGQGLRLIYYSQIVNDFQKGDIAEGYSVSREKKESFPLTVTSAQKNPTAFYLCASSRSDGVETQYFGPGTRLLVL.